The 6 T cell receptor beta chains given below trace back to one sample, sequenced in a study of shared clonotypes between healthy human individuals. TCRdb's table, derived via immunoSEQ multiplex PCR, lists solely in-frame clones and lacks some. Counted here are 2 million to 2.5 million clones, approximately 95% occurring once; the ten biggest clones make up approximately 0.13%. Sample: naive CD4+ T cells sorted from blood. Subset noted: CD45RA+ positively selected. The receptors come from a man between 18 and 29 years old in good health.

This clone was recorded once. The chain couples TRBV19 to TRBJ2-4, with D perhaps TRBD1 (5 bases). The V end lost 1 base, the J end lost 5 bases, and 9 bases lay between the germline ends. CDR1 is LNHDA, CDR2 SQIVND, per germline (reference sequence). The CDR3 is 14 residues long. The CDR3, as DNA: TGTGCCAGTAGTATAGGCAGGGCGGAAAACATTCAGTACTTC. Translating it yields CASSIGRAENIQYF.

Points on this clone: Other DNA sequences in the sample encode the same CDR3. The chain has TRBV5-1 and TRBJ2-3; possibly TRBD1 for D (6 bases). CDR3 length: 14 amino acids. Germline CDR1 SGHRS, CDR2 YFSETQ. Trimming pared 0 bases from V and 6 bases from J, leaving 11 bases between. The CDR3 loop is CASSLVGGWDTQYF. In DNA, the CDR3 is TGCGCCAGCAGCTTGGTTGGGGGCTGGGATACGCAGTATTTT.

The V gene is TRBV30, the J gene TRBJ2-7; TRBD1 might be the D (8 bases). The V gene's germline CDR1 is GTSNPN and CDR2 SVGIG (reference sequence). CDR3 size: 15 residues. Deletions cut 1 base from V and 5 bases from J, with 18 bases between. CDR3 DNA: TGTGCCTGGAGTGGACCCCGGACAGGGAGGGACGAGCAGTACTTC. This gives the protein CAWSGPRTGRDEQYF. Drawing the rest from reference TRBV30 and TRBJ2-7, the complete variable domain is SQTIHQWPATLVQPVGSPLSLECTVEGTSNPNLYWYRQAAGRGLQLLFYSVGIGQISSEVPQNLSASRPQDRQFILSSKKLLLSDSGFYLCAWSGPRTGRDEQYFGPGTRLTVT.

The chain is built from TRBV5-1 and TRBJ2-7, with TRBD1 identical over 7 bases. The germline V gene encodes CDR1 SGHRS and CDR2 YFSETQ. The V and J ends lost 5 bases and 5 bases, in that order; junction bases with no gene match: 7. This CDR3 contains 13 residues. CDR3 DNA: TGCGCCAGCAGTCCTACAGGGGTCCACGAGCAGTACTTC. The encoded protein is CASSPTGVHEQYF.

This clone was detected only once. This sequence joins TRBV11-2 and TRBJ1-6; D not resolved. V shed 1 base and J shed 12 bases, with 10 bases lying between them. CDR3 length: 13 residues. The V gene's germline CDR1 is SGHAT and CDR2 FQNNGV. The CDR3 DNA is TGTGCCAGCAGCTTAGCGGACGGGTTACCCCTCCACTTT. Translation gives CASSLADGLPLHF.

The chain joins TRBV28 to TRBJ1-2, with D perhaps matching TRBD1 (6 bases). Germline CDR1 reads MDHEN; CDR2 reads SYDVKM. The V gene lost 6 bases and the J gene lost 8 bases, with 19 bases spanning the gap. The CDR3 loop spans 14 amino acids. The CDR3 nucleotides are TGTGCCAGCAGCCTCCCCCAGGGGATGGGGGGCTACACCTTC. Translation gives CASSLPQGMGGYTF.